The 10 T cell receptor beta chains presented below share a single source sample, sequenced in a study of T cells after somatic rescue of genetic block. Repertoires were generated with immunoSEQ multiplex PCR, while TCRdb's copy carries only in-frame clones and drops some. This sample has around 8,000 clones, with 65% to 90% found just once. Source material: peripheral blood mononuclear cells (PBMCs). These receptors were obtained from a boy aged 10-17 years.

This chain uses TRBV9 with TRBJ2-1, with D unclear. CDR3 size: 13 residues. CDR1 SGDLS and CDR2 YYNGEE come from the germline V gene. V was cut by 4 bases and J by 2 bases, with 7 bases left in between. CDR3 nucleotides: TGTGCCAGCAGCCCCCGGACCTACAATGAGCAGTTCTTC. It codes for CASSPRTYNEQFF.

CDR3 residues: CSVEDSSGRGYEQYF. The CDR3 DNA sequence: TGCAGCGTTGAGGACTCTAGCGGGAGGGGATACGAGCAGTACTTC. The chain links TRBV29-1 to TRBJ2-7; 12 nucleotides match TRBD2. The CDR3 loop spans 15 amino acids. Germline V gene data show CDR1 as SQVTM and CDR2 as ANQGSEA. The ends lost 3 bases at V and 4 bases at J; junction bases unmatched: 7.

The sample holds a few counts of this clone. This sequence joins TRBV9 and TRBJ1-6; D ambiguous. The CDR3 loop spans 15 amino acids. The ends were cut back, 3 bases at V and 7 bases at J, with 14 bases in the middle. From germline, CDR1 is SGDLS and CDR2 YYNGEE. The CDR3 sequence is CASSARAAVNSPLHF. CDR3 nucleotides: TGTGCCAGCAGCGCCCGGGCGGCAGTGAATTCACCCCTCCACTTT.

V is TRBV5-1 and J is TRBJ2-1; the D is unclear. This CDR3 is built from 17 residues. V gave up 4 bases and J gave up 4 bases, with 21 bases separating them. The germline gives CDR1 SGHRS, CDR2 YFSETQ. CDR3 loop: CASSPRTQTRSYNEQFF. CDR3 sequence (DNA): TGCGCCAGCAGCCCGAGGACCCAAACAAGGTCATACAATGAGCAGTTCTTC.

The J gene is TRBJ2-1, the V gene TRBV7-2, with D perhaps TRBD2 (6 bases). Between the trimmed V and J ends, which lost 2 bases and 4 bases, there was a span of 12 bases. There are 15 residues in the CDR3. CDR1 is SGHTA and CDR2 is FQGNSA in the germline V gene. The chain's CDR3 is CASSLTGATYNEQFF. The CDR3 nucleotides are TGTGCCAGCAGCTTAACGGGAGCCACGTACAATGAGCAGTTCTTC.

The chain couples TRBV4-3 to TRBJ1-1; the D is unclear. Germline CDR1 reads LGHNA; CDR2 reads YSLEER. V was trimmed by 5 bases and J by 0 bases, leaving 19 bases between them. This CDR3 spans 17 amino acids. The CDR3 is CASSKRSLRLLNTEAFF. The CDR3 coding sequence is TGCGCCAGCAGCAAACGATCCCTACGCCTCCTGAACACTGAAGCTTTCTTT.

The gene calls are TRBV28 and TRBJ1-2, with D perhaps matching TRBD1 (6 bases). V gave up 6 bases and J gave up 2 bases, with 16 bases separating them. Germline V gene lookup returns CDR1 MDHEN and CDR2 SYDVKM. The CDR3 covers 15 residues. CDR3 nucleotide sequence: TGTGCCAGCAGCAATTACAGGGTAATGAACTATGGCTACACCTTC. Amino acids: CASSNYRVMNYGYTF.

This clone was counted a few times. V gene TRBV9 combines with J gene TRBJ2-3; 7 bases align to TRBD1. Trimming cost V 4 bases and J 3 bases; bases outside gene matches: 5. Germline V gene sequence: CDR1 SGDLS, CDR2 YYNGEE. The length of the CDR3 is 14 residues. The CDR3 loop reads CASSLGGGTDTQYF. The CDR3 DNA reads TGTGCCAGCAGCCTAGGGGGCGGGACAGATACGCAGTATTTT.

V is TRBV4-1 and J is TRBJ2-3, with D unclear. From germline, CDR1 is MGHRA and CDR2 YSYEKL. This CDR3 has 15 residues. Trimming left V 1 base short and J 4 bases short, with 12 bases between. The CDR3 protein is CASSQGTDDADTQYF. The CDR3 nucleotides are TGCGCCAGCAGCCAAGGGACCGATGATGCAGATACGCAGTATTTT.

The chain carries TRBV5-1 and TRBJ2-5; perhaps TRBD2 as D (5 bases). Germline values: CDR1 SGHRS, CDR2 YFSETQ. This CDR3 spans 15 amino acids. The ends were cut back, 0 bases at V and 5 bases at J, with 14 bases in the middle. The CDR3 loop is CASSLVAGPGETQYF. The CDR3 coding sequence is TGCGCCAGCAGCTTGGTTGCAGGCCCGGGGGAGACCCAGTACTTC.